These T cell receptor beta chains were read from a single sample in a study of blood T cell repertoires in COVID-19. The method was immunoSEQ multiplex PCR; TCRdb's version includes in-frame clones alone and lacks a portion of them. The sample lists about 56,000 clones; roughly 90% were seen once. Material: peripheral blood. The receptors were sampled from a human donor in a cohort sampled during active COVID-19. CDR3s include the opening cysteine and the closing phenylalanine or tryptophan. The D gene is left open where the match is weak. Some rows mark clone size as missing; the rest say once, few, many or name a class of expanded clone.

d_gene: NA; abundance: NA; j_gene: TRBJ1-1; v_gene: TRBV9; CDR3aa: CASSVAPPGVMGNTEAFF; CDR3nt: TGTGCCAGCAGCGTAGCCCCTCCGGGGGTGATGGGGAACACTGAAGCTTTCTTT
d_gene: NA; abundance: once; j_gene: TRBJ1-2; v_gene: TRBV20-1; CDR3aa: CSARDLISYTF; CDR3nt: TGCAGTGCTAGAGACCTAATCAGCTACACCTTC
d_gene: TRBD1; abundance: NA; j_gene: TRBJ1-3; v_gene: TRBV7-2; CDR3aa: CASSYRGTGNTIYF; CDR3nt: TGTGCCAGCAGTTACAGGGGAACTGGAAACACCATATATTTT
d_gene: TRBD1; abundance: NA; j_gene: TRBJ2-7; v_gene: TRBV11-3; CDR3aa: CASSLAGQRFYEQYF; CDR3nt: TGTGCCAGCAGCTTAGCGGGACAGAGATTCTACGAGCAGTACTTC
d_gene: TRBD1; abundance: once; j_gene: TRBJ1-5; v_gene: TRBV5-6; CDR3aa: CASSWGQGREPQHF; CDR3nt: TGTGCCAGCAGCTGGGGACAGGGGAGAGAGCCCCAGCATTTT
d_gene: TRBD1; abundance: NA; j_gene: TRBJ2-7; v_gene: TRBV14; CDR3aa: CASSQGRGLDYEQYF; CDR3nt: TGTGCCAGCAGCCAAGGAAGGGGGCTCGACTACGAGCAGTACTTC
d_gene: NA; abundance: NA; j_gene: TRBJ2-7; v_gene: TRBV7-2; CDR3aa: CASRQGTNEEQYF; CDR3nt: TGTGCCAGCAGGCAGGGGACGAATGAAGAGCAGTACTTC
d_gene: NA; abundance: NA; j_gene: TRBJ2-7; v_gene: TRBV28; CDR3aa: CASSLYRDIPYEQYF; CDR3nt: TGTGCCAGCAGTTTGTACCGGGACATTCCCTACGAGCAGTACTTC
d_gene: TRBD2; abundance: NA; j_gene: TRBJ2-7; v_gene: TRBV9; CDR3aa: CASSAGLAGGPAYEQYF; CDR3nt: TGTGCCAGCAGCGCAGGACTAGCGGGGGGGCCGGCCTACGAGCAGTACTTC
d_gene: NA; abundance: few; j_gene: TRBJ2-7; v_gene: TRBV7-2; CDR3aa: CASSLGRGSYEQYF; CDR3nt: TGTGCCAGCAGCTTAGGTCGGGGATCCTACGAGCAGTACTTC
d_gene: TRBD1; abundance: NA; j_gene: TRBJ1-6; v_gene: TRBV25-1; CDR3aa: CASNPGQGSPLHF; CDR3nt: TGTGCCAGTAATCCGGGACAGGGGTCACCCCTCCACTTT
d_gene: NA; abundance: NA; j_gene: TRBJ2-7; v_gene: TRBV4-3; CDR3aa: CASSQDWESSYEQYF; CDR3nt: TGCGCCAGCAGCCAAGATTGGGAGAGCTCCTACGAGCAGTACTTC
d_gene: TRBD2; abundance: few; j_gene: TRBJ2-5; v_gene: TRBV6-5; CDR3aa: CASSYSFSGGEETQYF; CDR3nt: TGTGCCAGCAGTTACTCCTTTAGCGGGGGGGAAGAGACCCAGTACTTC
d_gene: TRBD1; abundance: NA; j_gene: TRBJ2-7; v_gene: TRBV23-1; CDR3aa: CASRSRDRDYEQYF; CDR3nt: TGCGCCAGCAGGAGCAGGGACAGGGACTACGAGCAGTACTTC
d_gene: TRBD1; abundance: NA; j_gene: TRBJ2-2; v_gene: TRBV7-2; CDR3aa: CASSRTGMNTGELFF; CDR3nt: TGTGCCAGCAGCCGGACAGGGATGAACACCGGGGAGCTGTTTTTT
d_gene: NA; abundance: once; j_gene: TRBJ1-6; v_gene: TRBV2; CDR3aa: CASSENLGGYTYNSPLHF; CDR3nt: TGTGCCAGCAGTGAAAATTTGGGGGGGTACACCTATAATTCACCCCTCCACTTT
d_gene: TRBD1; abundance: NA; j_gene: TRBJ1-2; v_gene: TRBV5-6; CDR3aa: CASSWDRGLGEGYTF; CDR3nt: TGTGCCAGCAGCTGGGACAGAGGGCTTGGAGAAGGCTACACCTTC
d_gene: NA; abundance: NA; j_gene: TRBJ1-5; v_gene: TRBV11-1; CDR3aa: CASSLQENQPQHF; CDR3nt: TGTGCCAGCAGCTTACAGGAAAATCAGCCCCAGCATTTT
d_gene: NA; abundance: NA; j_gene: TRBJ1-2; v_gene: TRBV9; CDR3aa: CASSATGSVYGYTF; CDR3nt: TGTGCCAGCAGCGCCACAGGGTCGGTTTATGGCTACACCTTC
d_gene: NA; abundance: NA; j_gene: TRBJ1-6; v_gene: TRBV10-3; CDR3aa: CAISESGGNSPLHF; CDR3nt: TGTGCCATCAGTGAGTCGGGGGGAAATTCACCCCTCCACTTT
d_gene: NA; abundance: NA; j_gene: TRBJ1-2; v_gene: TRBV7-8; CDR3aa: CASSSRVTNYGYTF; CDR3nt: TGTGCCAGCAGCTCACGGGTTACCAACTATGGCTACACCTTC
d_gene: TRBD1; abundance: NA; j_gene: TRBJ1-1; v_gene: TRBV29-1; CDR3aa: CSAYRQGQRAFF; CDR3nt: TGCAGCGCCTATAGACAGGGTCAGAGGGCTTTCTTT
d_gene: TRBD1; abundance: NA; j_gene: TRBJ1-3; v_gene: TRBV5-4; CDR3aa: CASSERQGSSGNTIYF; CDR3nt: TGTGCCAGCAGCGAACGACAGGGGTCCTCTGGAAACACCATATATTTT
d_gene: NA; abundance: NA; j_gene: TRBJ1-5; v_gene: TRBV30; CDR3aa: CAWSGGGVNQPQHF; CDR3nt: TGTGCCTGGAGTGGGGGCGGTGTTAATCAGCCCCAGCATTTT
d_gene: TRBD2; abundance: NA; j_gene: TRBJ2-7; v_gene: TRBV11-3; CDR3aa: CASSPGGLAGGPTYEQYF; CDR3nt: TGTGCCAGCAGCCCAGGTGGTCTAGCGGGGGGCCCAACCTACGAGCAGTACTTC
d_gene: TRBD1; abundance: NA; j_gene: TRBJ2-3; v_gene: TRBV6-4; CDR3aa: CASSDGQGSTDTQYF; CDR3nt: TGTGCCAGCAGTGACGGACAGGGAAGCACAGATACGCAGTATTTT
d_gene: NA; abundance: NA; j_gene: TRBJ2-3; v_gene: TRBV19; CDR3aa: CASTGRDTQYF; CDR3nt: TGTGCCAGTACAGGCAGGGATACGCAGTATTTT
d_gene: NA; abundance: NA; j_gene: TRBJ1-1; v_gene: TRBV6-1; CDR3aa: CASSERAGNTEAFF; CDR3nt: TGTGCCAGCAGTGAGAGGGCAGGGAACACTGAAGCTTTCTTT
d_gene: NA; abundance: NA; j_gene: TRBJ1-1; v_gene: TRBV10-3; CDR3aa: CAIRPTKPNTEAFF; CDR3nt: TGTGCCATCAGACCGACAAAACCGAACACTGAAGCTTTCTTT
d_gene: NA; abundance: NA; j_gene: TRBJ2-5; v_gene: TRBV5-4; CDR3aa: CASSLKGAQETQYF; CDR3nt: TGTGCCAGCAGCTTGAAAGGGGCTCAAGAGACCCAGTACTTC
d_gene: TRBD1; abundance: NA; j_gene: TRBJ2-1; v_gene: TRBV11-2; CDR3aa: CASSYGQGGGDEQFF; CDR3nt: TGTGCCAGCAGCTACGGACAGGGTGGCGGAGATGAGCAGTTCTTC
d_gene: TRBD2; abundance: NA; j_gene: TRBJ2-4; v_gene: TRBV7-2; CDR3aa: CASSQDLTSGGNIQYF; CDR3nt: TGTGCCAGCAGCCAGGACTTGACTAGCGGGGGTAACATTCAGTACTTC
d_gene: NA; abundance: NA; j_gene: TRBJ2-2; v_gene: TRBV5-5; CDR3aa: CASRPPGGTGELFF; CDR3nt: TGTGCCAGCAGACCCCCCGGGGGCACCGGGGAGCTGTTTTTT
d_gene: NA; abundance: NA; j_gene: TRBJ1-5; v_gene: TRBV4-1; CDR3aa: CASSYRDERFSNQPQHF; CDR3nt: TGCGCCAGCAGCTATCGGGATGAAAGATTTAGCAATCAGCCCCAGCATTTT
d_gene: NA; abundance: NA; j_gene: TRBJ1-3; v_gene: TRBV5-5; CDR3aa: CASSLEYRQSGNTIYF; CDR3nt: TGTGCCAGCAGCTTGGAGTACAGGCAATCTGGAAACACCATATATTTT
d_gene: TRBD1; abundance: few; j_gene: TRBJ1-5; v_gene: TRBV10-3; CDR3aa: CAIRAGQGGQPQHF; CDR3nt: TGTGCCATCAGGGCAGGACAGGGCGGTCAGCCCCAGCATTTT
d_gene: NA; abundance: NA; j_gene: TRBJ2-2; v_gene: TRBV5-1; CDR3aa: CASSGPAGAYTGELFF; CDR3nt: TGCGCCAGCAGCGGTCCCGCAGGGGCATACACCGGGGAGCTGTTTTTT
d_gene: TRBD1; abundance: NA; j_gene: TRBJ2-7; v_gene: TRBV10-3; CDR3aa: CAISESMGQAYEQYF; CDR3nt: TGTGCCATCAGTGAGTCCATGGGACAGGCCTACGAGCAGTACTTC
d_gene: NA; abundance: NA; j_gene: TRBJ1-5; v_gene: TRBV19; CDR3aa: CASSWGVSSNQPQHF; CDR3nt: TGTGCCAGTAGTTGGGGCGTCTCGAGCAATCAGCCCCAGCATTTT
d_gene: TRBD1; abundance: NA; j_gene: TRBJ2-7; v_gene: TRBV6-5; CDR3aa: CATEGTATYEQYF; CDR3nt: TGTGCCACCGAGGGGACAGCCACCTACGAGCAGTACTTC
d_gene: TRBD1; abundance: NA; j_gene: TRBJ1-6; v_gene: TRBV3-1/TRBV3-2; CDR3aa: CASSPGTDNSPLHF; CDR3nt: TGTGCCAGCAGCCCGGGGACAGATAATTCACCCCTCCACTTT
d_gene: NA; abundance: NA; j_gene: TRBJ1-3; v_gene: TRBV6-5; CDR3aa: CASSSGGPGNTIYF; CDR3nt: TGTGCCAGCAGTTCGGGGGGACCTGGAAACACCATATATTTT
d_gene: TRBD2; abundance: NA; j_gene: TRBJ2-7; v_gene: TRBV6-2/TRBV6-3; CDR3aa: CASSYFAGGFPSEQYF; CDR3nt: TGTGCCAGCAGTTACTTCGCGGGGGGGTTCCCGTCCGAGCAGTACTTC
d_gene: TRBD2; abundance: once; j_gene: TRBJ2-3; v_gene: TRBV30; CDR3aa: CAWSSERGGRDTQYF; CDR3nt: TGTGCCTGGAGTTCGGAGCGGGGGGGCAGGGATACGCAGTATTTT
d_gene: TRBD2; abundance: NA; j_gene: TRBJ2-5; v_gene: TRBV4-2; CDR3aa: CASSQGTSGTQETQYF; CDR3nt: TGTGCCAGCAGCCAAGGTACTAGCGGGACCCAAGAGACCCAGTACTTC
d_gene: TRBD1; abundance: NA; j_gene: TRBJ1-3; v_gene: TRBV4-1; CDR3aa: CASSQSPSGTGFGNTIYF; CDR3nt: TGCGCCAGCAGCCAAAGCCCGTCCGGGACAGGGTTCGGAAACACCATATATTTT
d_gene: NA; abundance: NA; j_gene: TRBJ2-1; v_gene: TRBV30; CDR3aa: CAWSVHYNEQFF; CDR3nt: TGTGCCTGGAGTGTACACTACAATGAGCAGTTCTTC
d_gene: TRBD1; abundance: NA; j_gene: TRBJ2-7; v_gene: TRBV9; CDR3aa: CASSVGDRGREQYF; CDR3nt: TGTGCCAGCAGCGTAGGAGACAGGGGGCGCGAGCAGTACTTC
d_gene: TRBD2; abundance: NA; j_gene: TRBJ2-5; v_gene: TRBV4-2; CDR3aa: CASSQGSSGGRRLETQYF; CDR3nt: TGTGCCAGCAGCCAAGGGTCTAGCGGGGGGCGACGCTTAGAAACCCAGTACTTC
d_gene: TRBD1; abundance: NA; j_gene: TRBJ2-7; v_gene: TRBV10-3; CDR3aa: CAISGTATGVSYEQYF; CDR3nt: TGTGCCATCAGTGGGACAGCCACAGGGGTTTCCTACGAGCAGTACTTC
d_gene: TRBD1; abundance: NA; j_gene: TRBJ1-2; v_gene: TRBV28; CDR3aa: CASSLTGASYGYTF; CDR3nt: TGTGCCAGCAGTTTGACAGGGGCAAGCTATGGCTACACCTTC
d_gene: NA; abundance: NA; j_gene: TRBJ2-3; v_gene: TRBV18; CDR3aa: CASSPTSSRTDTQYF; CDR3nt: TGTGCCAGCTCACCCACTAGTTCCAGGACAGATACGCAGTATTTT
d_gene: TRBD1; abundance: NA; j_gene: TRBJ2-7; v_gene: TRBV9; CDR3aa: CASSARQGVSYEQYF; CDR3nt: TGTGCCAGCAGCGCTCGACAGGGGGTCTCCTACGAGCAGTACTTC
d_gene: NA; abundance: few; j_gene: TRBJ2-7; v_gene: TRBV7-9; CDR3aa: CASSLSGVISYEQYF; CDR3nt: TGTGCCAGCAGCTTAAGCGGTGTTATCTCCTACGAGCAGTACTTC
d_gene: NA; abundance: NA; j_gene: TRBJ1-5; v_gene: TRBV5-6; CDR3aa: CASSLASATMWNSNQPQHF; CDR3nt: TGTGCCAGCAGCTTGGCTAGCGCAACCATGTGGAATAGCAATCAGCCCCAGCATTTT
d_gene: TRBD2; abundance: NA; j_gene: TRBJ2-3; v_gene: TRBV7-2; CDR3aa: CASSVSGGGVDTQYF; CDR3nt: TGTGCCAGCAGCGTTAGCGGGGGGGGTGTAGATACGCAGTATTTT
d_gene: NA; abundance: NA; j_gene: TRBJ1-4; v_gene: TRBV5-4; CDR3aa: CASSLRTGLANEKLFF; CDR3nt: TGTGCCAGCAGCTTGCGGACTGGCCTGGCTAATGAAAAACTGTTTTTT
d_gene: NA; abundance: NA; j_gene: TRBJ2-2; v_gene: TRBV6-5; CDR3aa: CAMGARELFF; CDR3nt: TGTGCCATGGGGGCCCGGGAGCTGTTTTTT
d_gene: NA; abundance: NA; j_gene: TRBJ1-2; v_gene: TRBV6-5; CDR3aa: CASTRPQGNSGYTF; CDR3nt: TGTGCCAGCACCAGACCCCAGGGTAACTCTGGCTACACCTTC